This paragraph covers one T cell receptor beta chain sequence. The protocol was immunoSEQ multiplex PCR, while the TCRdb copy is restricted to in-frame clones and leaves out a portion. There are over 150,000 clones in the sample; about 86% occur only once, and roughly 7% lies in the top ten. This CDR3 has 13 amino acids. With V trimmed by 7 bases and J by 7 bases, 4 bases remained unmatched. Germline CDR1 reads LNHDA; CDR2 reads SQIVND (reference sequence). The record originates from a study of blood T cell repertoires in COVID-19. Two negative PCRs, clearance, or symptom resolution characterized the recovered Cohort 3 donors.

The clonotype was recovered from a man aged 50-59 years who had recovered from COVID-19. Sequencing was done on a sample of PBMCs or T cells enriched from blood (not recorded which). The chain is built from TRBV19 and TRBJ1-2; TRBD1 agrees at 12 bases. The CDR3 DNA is TGTGCCAGTACCGGGACAGGGGGCTTTGGCTACACCTTC. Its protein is CASTGTGGFGYTF.